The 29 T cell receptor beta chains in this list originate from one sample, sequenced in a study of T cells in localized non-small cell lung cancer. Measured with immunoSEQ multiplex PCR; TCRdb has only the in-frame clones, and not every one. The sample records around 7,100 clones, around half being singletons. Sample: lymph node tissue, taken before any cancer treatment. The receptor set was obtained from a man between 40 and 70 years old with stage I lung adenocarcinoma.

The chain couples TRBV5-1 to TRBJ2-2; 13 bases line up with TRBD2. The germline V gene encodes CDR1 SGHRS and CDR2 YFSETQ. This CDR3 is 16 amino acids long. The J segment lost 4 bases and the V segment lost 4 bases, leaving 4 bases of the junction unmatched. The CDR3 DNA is TGCGCCAGCAGCACGGGACTAGCGGGACGCACCGGGGAGCTGTTTTTT. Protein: CASSTGLAGRTGELFF.

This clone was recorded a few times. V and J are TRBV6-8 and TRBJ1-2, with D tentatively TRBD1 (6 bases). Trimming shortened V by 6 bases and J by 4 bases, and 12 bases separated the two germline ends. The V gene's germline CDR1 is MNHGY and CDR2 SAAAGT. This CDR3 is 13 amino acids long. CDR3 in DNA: TGTGCCAGCAGCACGACAGGCGCCTATGGCTACACCTTC. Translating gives CASSTTGAYGYTF.

The CDR3, as DNA: TGTGCCAGTAGTATAGCACCGGGACAGGGGTCCACAGATACGCAGTATTTT. Translation: CASSIAPGQGSTDTQYF. The rearrangement uses TRBV19 and TRBJ2-3; 10 bases line up with TRBD1. Germline values: CDR1 LNHDA, CDR2 SQIVND (reference sequence). The CDR3 length is 17 residues. V shed 1 base and J 2 bases; nucleotides not matched to a gene: 6.

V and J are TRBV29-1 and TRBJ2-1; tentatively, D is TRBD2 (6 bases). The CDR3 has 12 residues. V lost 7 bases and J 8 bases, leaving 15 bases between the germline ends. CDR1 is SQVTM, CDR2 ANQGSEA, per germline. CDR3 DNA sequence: TGCAGCGCCGGCGGTTGGGGGGATGAGCAGTTCTTC. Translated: CSAGGWGDEQFF.

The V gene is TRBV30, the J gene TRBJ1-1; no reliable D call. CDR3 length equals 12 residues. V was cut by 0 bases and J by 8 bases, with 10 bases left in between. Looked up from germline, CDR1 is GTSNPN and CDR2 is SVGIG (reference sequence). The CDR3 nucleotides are TGTGCCTGGAGTGTGACAAATCTCGAAGCTTTCTTT. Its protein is CAWSVTNLEAFF.

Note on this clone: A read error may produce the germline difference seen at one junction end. The CDR3 is CASSILGRPDFGYIF. CDR3 DNA sequence: TGTGCCAGTAGTATATTGGGTCGTCCAGATTTTGGCTACATCTTC. The chain recombines TRBV19 with TRBJ1-2; D gene unclear. Germline V gives CDR1 LNHDA, CDR2 SQIVND (reference sequence). The CDR3 runs 15 residues. The whole variable domain, remainder taken from reference TRBV19 and TRBJ1-2, is DGGITQSPKYLFRKEGQNVTLSCEQNLNHDAMYWYRQDPGQGLRLIYYSQIVNDFQKGDIAEGYSVSREKKESFPLTVTSAQKNPTAFYLCASSILGRPDFGYIFGSGTRLTVV.

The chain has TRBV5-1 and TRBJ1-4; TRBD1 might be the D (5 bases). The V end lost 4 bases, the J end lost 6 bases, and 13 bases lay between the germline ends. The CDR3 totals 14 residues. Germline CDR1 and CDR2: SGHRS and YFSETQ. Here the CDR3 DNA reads TGCGCCAGCAGCCCCGCCTGGGGGGATGAAAAACTGTTTTTT. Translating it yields CASSPAWGDEKLFF. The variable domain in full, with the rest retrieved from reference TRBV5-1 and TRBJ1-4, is KAGVTQTPRYLIKTRGQQVTLSCSPISGHRSVSWYQQTPGQGLQFLFEYFSETQRNKGNFPGRFSGRQFSNSRSEMNVSTLELGDSALYLCASSPAWGDEKLFFGSGTQLSVL.

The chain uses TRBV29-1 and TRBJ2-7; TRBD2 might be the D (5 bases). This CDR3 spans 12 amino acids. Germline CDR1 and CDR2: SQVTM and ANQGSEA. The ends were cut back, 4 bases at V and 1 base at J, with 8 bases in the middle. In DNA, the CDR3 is TGCAGCGTTGTGGGAGCTTCCTACGAGCAGTACTTC. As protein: CSVVGASYEQYF.

The chain's CDR3 is CASSFGPGETQYF. The CDR3 nucleotides read TGTGCCAGCAGCTTTGGCCCGGGGGAGACCCAGTACTTC. The chain is built from TRBV7-1 and TRBJ2-5; TRBD2 is a possible D gene (5 bases). TRBV7-1 is noted as an ORF with a role that remains uncertain. V was cut by 4 bases and J by 5 bases, with 11 bases left in between. This CDR3 is built from 13 residues.

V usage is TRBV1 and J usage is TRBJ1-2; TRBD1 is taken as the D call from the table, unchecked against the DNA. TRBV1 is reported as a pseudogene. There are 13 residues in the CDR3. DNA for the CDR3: TGCGCCAGCAGCCCCGCAGGGGCGCGAGGCTACACCTTC. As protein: CASSPAGARGYTF.

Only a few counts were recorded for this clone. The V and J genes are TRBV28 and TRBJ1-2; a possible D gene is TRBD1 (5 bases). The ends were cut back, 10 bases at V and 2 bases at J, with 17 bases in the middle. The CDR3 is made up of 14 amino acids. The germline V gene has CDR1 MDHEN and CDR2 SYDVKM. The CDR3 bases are TGTGCCATCCTCGGGGACGTACTAAACTATGGCTACACCTTC. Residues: CAILGDVLNYGYTF.

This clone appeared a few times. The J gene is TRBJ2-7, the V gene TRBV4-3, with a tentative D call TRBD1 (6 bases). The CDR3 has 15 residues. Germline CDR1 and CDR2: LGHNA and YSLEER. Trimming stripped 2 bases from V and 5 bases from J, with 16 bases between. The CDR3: CASSQIPDSRDEQYF. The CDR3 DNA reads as TGCGCCAGCAGCCAAATTCCGGACAGCCGGGACGAGCAGTACTTC.

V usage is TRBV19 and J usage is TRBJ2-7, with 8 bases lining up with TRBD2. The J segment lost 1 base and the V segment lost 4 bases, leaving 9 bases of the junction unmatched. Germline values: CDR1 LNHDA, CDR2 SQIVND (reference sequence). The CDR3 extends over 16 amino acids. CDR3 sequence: CASSTTWAGGSYEQYF. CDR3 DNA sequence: TGTGCCAGTAGTACTACGTGGGCGGGAGGTTCCTACGAGCAGTACTTC.

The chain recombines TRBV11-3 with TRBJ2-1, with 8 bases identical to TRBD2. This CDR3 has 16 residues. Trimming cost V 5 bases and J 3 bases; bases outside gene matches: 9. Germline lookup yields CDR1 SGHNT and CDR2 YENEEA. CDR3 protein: CASSRTSGNFYNEQFF. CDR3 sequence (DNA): TGTGCCAGCAGCCGCACTAGCGGTAACTTCTACAATGAGCAGTTCTTC. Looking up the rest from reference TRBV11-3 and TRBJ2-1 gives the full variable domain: EAGVVQSPRYKIIEKKQPVAFWCNPISGHNTLYWYLQNLGQGPELLIRYENEEAVDDSQLPKDRFSAERLKGVDSTLKIQPAELGDSAVYLCASSRTSGNFYNEQFFGPGTRLTVL.

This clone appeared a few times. DNA for the CDR3: TGTGCCAGCAGCGCCCGGGACTGGACATACAATGAGCAGTTCTTC. Translating it yields CASSARDWTYNEQFF. The chain has TRBV9 and TRBJ2-1; possible D gene TRBD2, 6 bases. V gave up 3 bases and J gave up 4 bases, with 14 bases separating them. The CDR3 runs 15 residues. The germline CDR1 and CDR2 sequences are SGDLS and YYNGEE.

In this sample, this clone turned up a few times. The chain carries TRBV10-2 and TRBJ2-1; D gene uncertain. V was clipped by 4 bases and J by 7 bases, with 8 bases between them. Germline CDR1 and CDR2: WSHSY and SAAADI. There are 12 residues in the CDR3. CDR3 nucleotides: TGCGCCAGCAGTGCCCGGCGGAATGAGCAGTTCTTC. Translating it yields CASSARRNEQFF.

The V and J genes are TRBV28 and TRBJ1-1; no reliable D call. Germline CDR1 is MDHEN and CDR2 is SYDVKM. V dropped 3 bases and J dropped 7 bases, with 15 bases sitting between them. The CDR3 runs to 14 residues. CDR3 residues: CASSLTGVWNEAFF. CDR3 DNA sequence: TGTGCCAGCAGTTTGACGGGAGTGTGGAATGAAGCTTTCTTT. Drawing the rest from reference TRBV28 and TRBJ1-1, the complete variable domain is DVKVTQSSRYLVKRTGEKVFLECVQDMDHENMFWYRQDPGLGLRLIYFSYDVKMKEKGDIPEGYSVSREKKERFSLILESASTNQTSMYLCASSLTGVWNEAFFGQGTRLTVV.

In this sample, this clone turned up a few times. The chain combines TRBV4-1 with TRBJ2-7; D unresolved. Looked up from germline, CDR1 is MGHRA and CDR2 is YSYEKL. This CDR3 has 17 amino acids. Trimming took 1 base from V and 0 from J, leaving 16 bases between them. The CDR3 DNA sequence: TGCGCCAGCAGCCAAGCCCACGTCTTTCGGAGCTCCTACGAGCAGTACTTC. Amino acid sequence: CASSQAHVFRSSYEQYF.

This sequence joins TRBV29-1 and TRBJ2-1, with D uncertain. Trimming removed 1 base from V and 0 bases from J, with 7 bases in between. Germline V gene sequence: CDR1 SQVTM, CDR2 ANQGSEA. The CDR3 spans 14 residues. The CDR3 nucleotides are TGCAGCGTTGAAGGGCAGAGCTCCTACAATGAGCAGTTCTTC. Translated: CSVEGQSSYNEQFF.

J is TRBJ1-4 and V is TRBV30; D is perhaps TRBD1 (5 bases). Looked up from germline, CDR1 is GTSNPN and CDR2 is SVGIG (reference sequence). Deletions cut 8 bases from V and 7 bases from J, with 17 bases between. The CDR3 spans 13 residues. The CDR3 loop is CAHRQSSTEKLFF. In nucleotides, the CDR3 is TGTGCCCACCGACAGTCTTCGACTGAAAAACTGTTTTTT.

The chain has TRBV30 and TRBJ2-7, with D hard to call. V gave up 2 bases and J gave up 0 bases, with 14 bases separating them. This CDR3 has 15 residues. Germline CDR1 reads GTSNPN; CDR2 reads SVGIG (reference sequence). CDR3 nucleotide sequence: TGTGCCTGGAGTCGCGGACCGACGAGCTCCTACGAGCAGTACTTC. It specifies CAWSRGPTSSYEQYF.

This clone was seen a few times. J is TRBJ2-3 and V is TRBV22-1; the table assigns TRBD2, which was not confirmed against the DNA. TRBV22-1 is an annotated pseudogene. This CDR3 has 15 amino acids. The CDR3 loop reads CASSLETISTDTQYF. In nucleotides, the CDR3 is TGTGCCAGCAGTCTAGAGACTATCAGCACAGATACGCAGTATTTT.

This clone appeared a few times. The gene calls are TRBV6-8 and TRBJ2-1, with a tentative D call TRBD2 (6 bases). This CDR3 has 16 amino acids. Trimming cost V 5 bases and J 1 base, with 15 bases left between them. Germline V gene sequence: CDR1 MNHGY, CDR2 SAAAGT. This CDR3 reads CASSDVGTLSYNEQFF. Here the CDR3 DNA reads TGTGCCAGCAGTGACGTTGGGACTCTTTCCTACAATGAGCAGTTCTTC.

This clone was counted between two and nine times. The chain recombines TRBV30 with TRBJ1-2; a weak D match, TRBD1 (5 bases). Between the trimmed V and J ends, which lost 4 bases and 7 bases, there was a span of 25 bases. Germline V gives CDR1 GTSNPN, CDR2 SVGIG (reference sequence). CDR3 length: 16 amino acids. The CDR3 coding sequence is TGTGCCTGGACCTTAGCCCCTACGGCAGGGAGGGGTGGCTACACCTTC. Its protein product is CAWTLAPTAGRGGYTF.

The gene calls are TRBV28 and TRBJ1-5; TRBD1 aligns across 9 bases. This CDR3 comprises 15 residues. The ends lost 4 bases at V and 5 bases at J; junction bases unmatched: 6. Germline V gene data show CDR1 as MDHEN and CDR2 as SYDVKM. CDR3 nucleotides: TGTGCCAGCAGTTCTACCGGGACAGGGTATCAGCCCCAGCATTTT. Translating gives CASSSTGTGYQPQHF.

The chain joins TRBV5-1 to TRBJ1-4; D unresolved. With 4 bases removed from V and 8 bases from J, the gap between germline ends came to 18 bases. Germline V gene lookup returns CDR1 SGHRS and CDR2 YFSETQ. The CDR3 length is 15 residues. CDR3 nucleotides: TGCGCCAGCAGCCCAGACCGTCTTAGCCCAGAAAAACTGTTTTTT. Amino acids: CASSPDRLSPEKLFF.

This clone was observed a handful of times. The CDR3 spells CAWSPTGFGYTF. As DNA, the CDR3 is TGTGCCTGGAGCCCCACAGGGTTTGGCTACACCTTC. The chain employs TRBV30 and TRBJ1-2, with D possibly matching TRBD1 (6 bases). The CDR3 sequence is 12 residues long. V was pared by 3 bases and J by 7 bases, with 12 bases between. The V gene's germline CDR1 is GTSNPN and CDR2 SVGIG (reference sequence).

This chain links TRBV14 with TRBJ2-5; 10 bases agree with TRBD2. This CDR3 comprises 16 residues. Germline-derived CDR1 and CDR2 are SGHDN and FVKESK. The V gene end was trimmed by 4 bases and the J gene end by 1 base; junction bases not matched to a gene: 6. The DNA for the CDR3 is TGTGCCAGCAGCCCCCAAACTAGCGGGGCCCAAGAGACCCAGTACTTC. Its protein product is CASSPQTSGAQETQYF.

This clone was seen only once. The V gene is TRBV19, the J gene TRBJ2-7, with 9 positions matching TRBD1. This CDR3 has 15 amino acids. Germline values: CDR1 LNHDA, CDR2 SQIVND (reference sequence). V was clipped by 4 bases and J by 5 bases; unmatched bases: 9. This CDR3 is CASSKPGQGWNEQYF. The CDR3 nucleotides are TGTGCCAGTAGTAAGCCGGGACAGGGCTGGAACGAGCAGTACTTC.